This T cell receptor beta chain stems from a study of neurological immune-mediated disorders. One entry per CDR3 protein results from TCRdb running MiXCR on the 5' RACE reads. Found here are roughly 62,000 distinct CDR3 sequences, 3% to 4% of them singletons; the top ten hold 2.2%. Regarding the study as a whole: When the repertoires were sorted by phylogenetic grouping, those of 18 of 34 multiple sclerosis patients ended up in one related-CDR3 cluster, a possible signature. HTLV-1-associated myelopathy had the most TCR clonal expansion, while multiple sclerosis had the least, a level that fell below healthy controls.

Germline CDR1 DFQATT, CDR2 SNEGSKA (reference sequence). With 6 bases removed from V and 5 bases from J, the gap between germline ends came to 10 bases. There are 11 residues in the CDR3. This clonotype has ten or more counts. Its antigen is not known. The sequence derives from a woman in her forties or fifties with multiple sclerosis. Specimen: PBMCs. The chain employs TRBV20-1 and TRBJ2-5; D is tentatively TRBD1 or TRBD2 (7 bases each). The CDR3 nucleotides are TGCAGTGCGCAGGGGGGGGAGACCCAGTACTTC. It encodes CSAQGGETQYF.